The entry below describes one T cell receptor (beta chain). The antigen is undetermined. The sample comes from a study of cytomegalovirus exposure and HLA in healthy donors. Study results and caveats: Later analysis indicated greater clonal expansion among HLA-associated TCR beta chains than among equally common other chains. According to the study, roughly 180 TCR beta chains were cytomegalovirus-associated.

The PCR was carried out with 60 Vbeta primers and 13 Jbeta primers. Here immunoSEQ multiplex PCR was the method, and the copy in TCRdb shows in-frame clones only, minus some. The sample shows some 180,000 clones, around 78% of them seen only once. Germline CDR1 is KGHSH and CDR2 is LQKENI. This CDR3 has 15 residues. V lost 3 bases and J lost 0, with 8 bases in between. The clonotype originates from a man aged 30 to 39 in good health and CMV-seronegative. The chain couples TRBV18 to TRBJ2-2; D uncertain. Source material: PBMCs. In nucleotides, the CDR3 is TGTGCCAGCTCACCGAGGAAAACGAACACCGGGGAGCTGTTTTTT. Amino acids: CASSPRKTNTGELFF.